A single sample gave rise to the 6 T cell receptor beta chains below, sequenced in a study of response to subunit inactivated influenza vaccine. MiXCR was run by TCRdb on the RT-PCR reads, yielding one entry per CDR3 protein. Of some 850,000 distinct CDR3 sequences in the sample, less than 20% are singletons; the top ten hold approximately 10%. The starting material was PBMCs from blood, obtained 5 to 6 days after vaccination. These receptor sequences come from a middle-aged man who received an inactivated influenza vaccine.

The chain couples TRBV11-2 to TRBJ2-3; TRBD2 matches 13 bases. Germline V gene data show CDR1 as SGHAT and CDR2 as FQNNGV. Trimming removed 0 bases from V and 9 bases from J; junction bases left unmatched: 3. The CDR3 covers 15 residues. The CDR3 loop is CASSLDRLAGGTQYF. In DNA form, the CDR3 reads TGTGCCAGCAGCTTAGATCGACTAGCGGGAGGCACGCAGTATTTT.

This chain joins TRBV6-1 and TRBJ2-7; no firm D call. The V end was cut by 1 base, the J end by 2 bases, with 9 bases between. Germline-derived CDR1 and CDR2 are MNHNS and SASEGT. This CDR3 is 14 amino acids long. The CDR3 sequence: CASSEGSNPYEQYF. Written as DNA, the CDR3 is TGTGCCAGCAGTGAAGGCAGTAACCCCTACGAGCAGTACTTC.

This clonotype was counted between two and nine times. V gene TRBV28 combines with J gene TRBJ2-5, with 7 positions matching TRBD1. Germline V CDR1 and CDR2: MDHEN, SYDVKM. Germline trimming cut 8 bases from V and 3 bases from J; bases unmatched to any gene: 3. CDR3 length: 12 residues. CDR3: CASGTGEETQYF. The DNA of the CDR3 is TGTGCCAGCGGAACAGGGGAAGAGACCCAGTACTTC.

The chain carries TRBV7-3 and TRBJ2-7; D may be TRBD2 (6 bases). CDR1 SGHTA and CDR2 FQGTGA come from the germline V gene. This CDR3 has 14 amino acids. Trimming took 5 bases from V and 3 from J, leaving 14 bases between them. The CDR3 loop reads CASSPTGLIYEQYF. In DNA, the CDR3 is TGTGCCAGCAGCCCAACCGGACTAATCTACGAGCAGTACTTC. The full variable domain, with the rest looked up from reference TRBV7-3 and TRBJ2-7, is GAGVSQTPSNKVTEKGKYVELRCDPISGHTALYWYRQSLGQGPEFLIYFQGTGAADDSGLPNDRFFAVRPEGSVSTLKIQRTERGDSAVYLCASSPTGLIYEQYFGPGTRLTVT.

This clonotype has only a few counts. The chain uses TRBV9 and TRBJ2-3, with 10 bases matching TRBD2. The CDR3 has 16 residues. V gave up 3 bases and J gave up 0 bases; unmatched junction bases: 4. Germline V lookup: CDR1 SGDLS, CDR2 YYNGEE. CDR3 protein: CASSESAGGSTDTQYF. CDR3 DNA sequence: TGTGCCAGCAGCGAATCAGCGGGGGGGAGCACAGATACGCAGTATTTT. The variable domain in full, completed from reference TRBV9 and TRBJ2-3, reads DSGVTQTPKHLITATGQRVTLRCSPRSGDLSVYWYQQSLDQGLQFLIQYYNGEERAKGNILERFSAQQFPDLHSELNLSSLELGDSALYFCASSESAGGSTDTQYFGPGTRLTVL.

This clonotype was counted between two and nine times. This rearrangement joins TRBV5-1 to TRBJ1-1; D gene uncertain. Deletions cut 1 base from V and 7 bases from J, with 11 bases between. Germline values: CDR1 SGHRS, CDR2 YFSETQ. CDR3 length: 13 amino acids. DNA of the CDR3: TGCGCCAGCAGCTTGACTCTCTCCGGTGAAGCTTTCTTT. It yields the protein CASSLTLSGEAFF.